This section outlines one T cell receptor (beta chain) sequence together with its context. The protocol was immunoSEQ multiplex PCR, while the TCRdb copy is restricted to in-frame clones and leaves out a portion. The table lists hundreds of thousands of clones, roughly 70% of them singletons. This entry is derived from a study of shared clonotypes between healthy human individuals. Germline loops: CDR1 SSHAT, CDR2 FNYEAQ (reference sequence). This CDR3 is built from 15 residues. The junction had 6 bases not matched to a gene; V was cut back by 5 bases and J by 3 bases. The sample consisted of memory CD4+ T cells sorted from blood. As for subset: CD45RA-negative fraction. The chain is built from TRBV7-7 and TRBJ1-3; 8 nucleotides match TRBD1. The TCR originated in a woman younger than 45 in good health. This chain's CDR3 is CASSQGAGNGNTIYF. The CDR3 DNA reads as TGTGCCAGCAGCCAGGGGGCGGGAAATGGAAACACCATATATTTT. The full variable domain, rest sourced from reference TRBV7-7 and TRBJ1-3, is GAGVSQSPRYKVTKRGQDVTLRCDPISSHATLYWYQQALGQGPEFLTYFNYEAQPDKSGLPSDRFSAERPEGSISTLTIQRTEQRDSAMYRCASSQGAGNGNTIYFGEGSWLTVV.